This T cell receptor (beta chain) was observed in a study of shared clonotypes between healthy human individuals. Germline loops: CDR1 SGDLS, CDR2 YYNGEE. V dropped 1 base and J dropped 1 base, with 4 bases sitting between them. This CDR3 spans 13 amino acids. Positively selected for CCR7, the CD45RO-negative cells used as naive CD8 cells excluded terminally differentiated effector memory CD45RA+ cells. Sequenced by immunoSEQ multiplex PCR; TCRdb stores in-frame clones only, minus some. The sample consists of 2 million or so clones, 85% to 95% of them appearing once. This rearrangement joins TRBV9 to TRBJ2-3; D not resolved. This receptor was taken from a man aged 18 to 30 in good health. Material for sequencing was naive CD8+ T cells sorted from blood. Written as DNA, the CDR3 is TGTGCCAGCAGCGTAAAGGGCACAGATACGCAGTATTTT. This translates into CASSVKGTDTQYF.